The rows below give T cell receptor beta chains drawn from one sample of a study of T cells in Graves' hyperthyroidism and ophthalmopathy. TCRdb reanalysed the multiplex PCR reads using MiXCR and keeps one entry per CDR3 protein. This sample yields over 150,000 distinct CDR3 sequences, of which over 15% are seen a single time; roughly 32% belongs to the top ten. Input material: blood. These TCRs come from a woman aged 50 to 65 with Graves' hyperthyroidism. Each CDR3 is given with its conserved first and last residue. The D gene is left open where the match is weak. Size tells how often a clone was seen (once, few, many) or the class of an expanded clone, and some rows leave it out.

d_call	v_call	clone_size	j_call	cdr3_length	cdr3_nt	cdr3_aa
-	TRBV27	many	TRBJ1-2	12	TGTGCCAGCAGTCCCTCGACAGGTCGCTACACCTTC	CASSPSTGRYTF
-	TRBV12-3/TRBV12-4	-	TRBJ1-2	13	TGTGCCAGCGGCCCGGGACTGCCTGCCGGCTACACCTTC	CASGPGLPAGYTF
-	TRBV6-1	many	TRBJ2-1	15	TGTGCCAGCAGTGTTAACCGGGACGGGTACAATGAGCAGTTCTTC	CASSVNRDGYNEQFF
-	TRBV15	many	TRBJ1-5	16	TGTGCCACCAGCAAGCAGGGTACGAGGAGCAATCAGCCCCAGCATTTT	CATSKQGTRSNQPQHF
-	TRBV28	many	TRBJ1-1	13	TGTGCCAGCAGTTTACAGCAGAACACTGAAGCTTTCTTT	CASSLQQNTEAFF
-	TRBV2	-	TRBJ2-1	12	TGTGCCAGCAAACAGGGCTACAATGAGCAGTTCTTC	CASKQGYNEQFF
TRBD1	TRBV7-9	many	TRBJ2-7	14	TGTGCCAGCAGCAGAGGGACAGGACTTTACGAGCAGTACTTC	CASSRGTGLYEQYF
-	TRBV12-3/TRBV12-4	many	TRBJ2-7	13	TGTGCCAGCAGAAGGACAAACGGGTACGAGCAGTACTTC	CASRRTNGYEQYF
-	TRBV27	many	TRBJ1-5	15	TGTGCCAGCAGACCAGGGGCCTATAGCAATCAGCCCCAGCATTTT	CASRPGAYSNQPQHF
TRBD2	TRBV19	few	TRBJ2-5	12	TGTGCCAGTAGTATGCCGGGGGGGCCCCAGTACTTC	CASSMPGGPQYF
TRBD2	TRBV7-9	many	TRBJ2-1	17	TGTGCCAGCAGCTCGCGCGCGGGAGGGGGGCCGGGGAATGAGCAGTTCTTC	CASSSRAGGGPGNEQFF
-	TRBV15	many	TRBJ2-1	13	TGTGCCACCAGCAGAGTCCGGGCTAATGAGCAGTTCTTC	CATSRVRANEQFF
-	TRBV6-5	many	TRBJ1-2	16	TGTGCCAGCAGTTACCCAATCTGGGACGTCAACTATGGCTACACCTTC	CASSYPIWDVNYGYTF
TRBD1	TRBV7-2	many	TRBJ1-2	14	TGTGCCAGCAGCCCCCGAGACAGGGGCCATGGCTACACCTTC	CASSPRDRGHGYTF
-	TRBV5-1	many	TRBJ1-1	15	TGCGCCAGCAGCTTGGAGGGCGGGGGTCACACTGAAGCTTTCTTT	CASSLEGGGHTEAFF
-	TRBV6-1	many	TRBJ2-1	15	TGTGCCAGCCGTATCAGTTACCAAACCAGGGGTGAGCAGTTCTTC	CASRISYQTRGEQFF
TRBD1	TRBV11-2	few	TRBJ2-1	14	TGTGCCAGCAGCTCACGACAGGGGAGAAATGAGCAGTTCTTC	CASSSRQGRNEQFF
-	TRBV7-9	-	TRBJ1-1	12	TGTGCCAGCAGACGAGGGGGGGTAAGCGCTTTCTTT	CASRRGGVSAFF
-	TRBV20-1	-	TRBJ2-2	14	TGCAGTGCCCCGCTCGGGTGGGACACCGGGGAGCTGTTTTTT	CSAPLGWDTGELFF
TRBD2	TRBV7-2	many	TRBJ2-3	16	TGTGCCAGCAGCTTCACTAGCGGGGGGTGGACAGATACGCAGTATTTT	CASSFTSGGWTDTQYF
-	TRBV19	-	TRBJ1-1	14	TGTGCCAGTAGTACTACGGAGCTGAACACTGAAGCTTTCTTT	CASSTTELNTEAFF
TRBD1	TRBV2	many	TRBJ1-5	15	TGTGCCAGCAGTGTACAGGGGGCGCGAGGTCAGCCCCAGCATTTT	CASSVQGARGQPQHF
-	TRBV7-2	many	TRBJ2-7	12	TGTGCCAGTTCAACTGGGGTCTTGGGGCAGTACTTC	CASSTGVLGQYF
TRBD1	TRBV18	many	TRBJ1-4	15	TGTGCCAGCTCACCAAGGACAGGCTCAGATGAAAAACTGTTTTTT	CASSPRTGSDEKLFF
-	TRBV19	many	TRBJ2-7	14	TGTGCCAGTAGTTTGACAGCCCTTTCCTACGAGCAGTACTTC	CASSLTALSYEQYF
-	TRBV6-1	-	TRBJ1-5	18	TGTGCCAGCAGTGCCCCTAGGACTCGAGGGCAGGGCAATCAGCCCCAGCATTTT	CASSAPRTRGQGNQPQHF
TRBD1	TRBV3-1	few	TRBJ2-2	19	TGTGCCAGCAGCCAAGGTGGAGTTCGGCAGGGGGCGAGACGAGGGGAGCTGTTTTTT	CASSQGGVRQGARRGELFF
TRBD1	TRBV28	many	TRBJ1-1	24	TGTGCCAGCAGTTTATACCGGGACAGCGCCCAGAAGAGCTCAGCTGGCACGGGAGGGACTGAAGCTTTCTTT	CASSLYRDSAQKSSAGTGGTEAFF
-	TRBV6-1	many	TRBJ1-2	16	TGTGCCAGCAGCAACCCACGGACAGACCCTAACTATGGCTACACCTTC	CASSNPRTDPNYGYTF
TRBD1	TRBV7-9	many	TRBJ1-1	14	TGTGCCAGCAGTCCCGGGACAGGGCAAACTGAAGCTTTCTTT	CASSPGTGQTEAFF
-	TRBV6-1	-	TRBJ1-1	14	TGTGCCAGCAGTGAAGCGAGGGCAAGCACTGAAGCTTTCTTT	CASSEARASTEAFF
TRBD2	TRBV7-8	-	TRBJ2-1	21	TGTGCCAGCAGCTTAGTGTTAGTCAGGACTAGCGGGGGGGCCTCCTACAATGAGCAGTTCTTC	CASSLVLVRTSGGASYNEQFF
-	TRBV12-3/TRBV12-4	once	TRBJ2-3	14	TGTGCCAGCAGTTTACAGGGGAGGGCAGATACGCAGTATTTT	CASSLQGRADTQYF
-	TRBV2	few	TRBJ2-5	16	TGTGCCAGCAGTGAACCCGCCTCGCGGAGGGGAAGAGGGCAGTACTTC	CASSEPASRRGRGQYF
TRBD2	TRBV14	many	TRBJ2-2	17	TGTGCCAGCAGCCGCCTAACTAGCGGGGGAAACACCGGGGAGCTGTTTTTT	CASSRLTSGGNTGELFF
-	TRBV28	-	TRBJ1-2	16	TGTGCCAGCATTACCCCCCAGACAGGTCCCCCCTATGGCTACACCTTC	CASITPQTGPPYGYTF
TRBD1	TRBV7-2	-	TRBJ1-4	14	TGTGCCAGCAGCCCCGGGACAGGGACCGAAAAACTGTTTTTT	CASSPGTGTEKLFF
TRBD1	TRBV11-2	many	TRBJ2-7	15	TGTGCCAGCAGTTGGGGGACGGGACAGGGTTTCGAGCAGTACTTC	CASSWGTGQGFEQYF
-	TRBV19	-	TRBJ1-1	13	TGTGCCAGTAGTATCACACGGTGGACTGAAGCTTTCTTT	CASSITRWTEAFF
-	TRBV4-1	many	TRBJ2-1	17	TGCGCCAGCAGCCAAAGAGGAGGGGTGAGCCTCTACAATGAGCAGTTCTTC	CASSQRGGVSLYNEQFF
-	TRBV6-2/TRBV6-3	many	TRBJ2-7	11	TGTGCCAGCACCCAGATGTACGAGCAGTACTTC	CASTQMYEQYF